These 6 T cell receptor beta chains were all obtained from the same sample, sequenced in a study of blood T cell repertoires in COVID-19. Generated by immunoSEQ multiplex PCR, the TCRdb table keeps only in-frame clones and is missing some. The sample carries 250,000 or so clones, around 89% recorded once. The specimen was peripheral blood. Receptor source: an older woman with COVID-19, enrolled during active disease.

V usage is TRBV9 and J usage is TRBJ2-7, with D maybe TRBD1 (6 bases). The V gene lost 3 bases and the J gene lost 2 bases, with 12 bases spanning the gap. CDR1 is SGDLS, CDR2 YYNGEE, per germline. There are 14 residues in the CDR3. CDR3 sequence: CASSAGTQTYEQYF. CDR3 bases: TGTGCCAGCAGCGCCGGGACACAAACCTACGAGCAGTACTTC.

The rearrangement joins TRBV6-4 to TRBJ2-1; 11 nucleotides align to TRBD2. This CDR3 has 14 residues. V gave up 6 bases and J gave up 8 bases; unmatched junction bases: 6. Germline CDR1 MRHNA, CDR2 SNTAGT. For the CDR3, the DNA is TGTGCCAGCAGATCTAGCGGGGGGTTGGATGAGCAGTTCTTC. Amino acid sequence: CASRSSGGLDEQFF.

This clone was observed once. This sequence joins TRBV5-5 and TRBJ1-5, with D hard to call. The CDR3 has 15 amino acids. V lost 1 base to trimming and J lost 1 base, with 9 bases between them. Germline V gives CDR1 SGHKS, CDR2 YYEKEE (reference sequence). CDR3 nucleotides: TGTGCCAGCAGCTTGCGGGGTGTAAGCAATCAGCCCCAGCATTTT. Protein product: CASSLRGVSNQPQHF. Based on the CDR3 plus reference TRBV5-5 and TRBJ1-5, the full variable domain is DAGVTQSPTHLIKTRGQQVTLRCSPISGHKSVSWYQQVLGQGPQFIFQYYEKEERGRGNFPDRFSARQFPNYSSELNVNALLLGDSALYLCASSLRGVSNQPQHFGDGTRLSIL.

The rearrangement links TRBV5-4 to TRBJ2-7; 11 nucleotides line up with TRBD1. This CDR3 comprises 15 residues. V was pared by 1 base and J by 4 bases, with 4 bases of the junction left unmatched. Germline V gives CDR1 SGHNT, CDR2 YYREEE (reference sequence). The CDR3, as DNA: TGTGCCAGCAGCTTGTGGACAGGGGGCGGGTACGAGCAGTACTTC. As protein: CASSLWTGGGYEQYF.

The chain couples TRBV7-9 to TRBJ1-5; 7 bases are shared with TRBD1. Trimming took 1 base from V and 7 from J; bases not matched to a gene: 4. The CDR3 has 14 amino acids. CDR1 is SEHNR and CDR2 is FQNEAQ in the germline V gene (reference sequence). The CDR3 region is CASSLEGQLQPQHF. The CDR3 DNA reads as TGTGCCAGCAGCTTAGAGGGACAGCTGCAGCCCCAGCATTTT.

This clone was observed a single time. DNA of the CDR3: TGTGCCAGCAGCCAAGACAGCGGGACTCCCAAGACAGATACGCAGTATTTT. Protein: CASSQDSGTPKTDTQYF. The chain is built from TRBV3-1 (or the pseudogene TRBV3-2) and TRBJ2-3; 7 bases are a match to TRBD2. The ends lost 0 bases at V and 3 bases at J; junction bases unmatched: 9. The CDR3 consists of 17 residues. Germline-derived CDR1 and CDR2 are LGHDT and YNNKEL (reference sequence).